Listed below are T cell receptor beta chains from one sample, sequenced in a study of blood T cell repertoires in COVID-19. TCRdb's table, derived via immunoSEQ multiplex PCR, lists solely in-frame clones and lacks some. The repertoire holds roughly 100,000 clones, with 70% to 90% as singletons. The sequencing input was peripheral blood. All receptors derive from a man between 50 and 59 years old with active COVID-19. Both conserved end residues are part of each CDR3. The D gene is left open where the match is weak. The size field is filled for only some rows; it gives once, few, many or a size class.

d_gene: NA
abundance: NA
v_gene: TRBV18
j_gene: TRBJ1-6
CDR3nt: TGTGCCAGCTCACCAAGGACAGAAGACATAAATTCACCCCTCCACTTT
CDR3aa: CASSPRTEDINSPLHF

d_gene: NA
abundance: NA
v_gene: TRBV6-5
j_gene: TRBJ1-6
CDR3nt: TGTGCCAGCAGTTACGAGGCCATTCGGAATTCACCCCTCCACTTT
CDR3aa: CASSYEAIRNSPLHF

d_gene: NA
abundance: NA
v_gene: TRBV6-2/TRBV6-3
j_gene: TRBJ2-5
CDR3nt: TGTGCCAGCAGTCCCGGGACACAAGAGACCCAGTACTTC
CDR3aa: CASSPGTQETQYF

d_gene: NA
abundance: NA
v_gene: TRBV3-1/TRBV3-2
j_gene: TRBJ2-2
CDR3nt: TGTGCCAGCAGCCAAGAACGGGGATTGAACACCGGGGAGCTGTTTTTT
CDR3aa: CASSQERGLNTGELFF

d_gene: NA
abundance: once
v_gene: TRBV27
j_gene: TRBJ1-5
CDR3nt: TGTGCCAGCAGTGTAACCTGGACAGATTATCAGCCCCAGCATTTT
CDR3aa: CASSVTWTDYQPQHF

d_gene: TRBD2
abundance: NA
v_gene: TRBV3-1/TRBV3-2
j_gene: TRBJ2-3
CDR3nt: TGTGCCAGCAGCCCGAATACTAGCGGCCCTTACACGCAGTATTTT
CDR3aa: CASSPNTSGPYTQYF

d_gene: NA
abundance: once
v_gene: TRBV7-9
j_gene: TRBJ2-3
CDR3nt: TGTGCCAGCAGCTTAGCAGGAGGAGATACGCAGTATTTT
CDR3aa: CASSLAGGDTQYF

d_gene: NA
abundance: once
v_gene: TRBV3-1/TRBV3-2
j_gene: TRBJ2-7
CDR3nt: TGTGCCAGCACCAAATCTACAGGGAGCTCCTACGAGCAGTACTTC
CDR3aa: CASTKSTGSSYEQYF

d_gene: TRBD1
abundance: NA
v_gene: TRBV12-5
j_gene: TRBJ1-5
CDR3nt: TGTGCTAGTGGCCCCGGGACAGGGGTATTCTCTCAGCCCCAGCATTTT
CDR3aa: CASGPGTGVFSQPQHF

d_gene: NA
abundance: NA
v_gene: TRBV15
j_gene: TRBJ2-7
CDR3nt: TGTGCCACCAGCAGAGGAGTCGAGTTCTCCGAGCAGTACTTC
CDR3aa: CATSRGVEFSEQYF

d_gene: TRBD2
abundance: NA
v_gene: TRBV3-1/TRBV3-2
j_gene: TRBJ2-7
CDR3nt: TGTGCCAGCAGCCAAGTGGGGACTAGCGGGCTCGAGGGTTCCTACGAGCAGTACTTC
CDR3aa: CASSQVGTSGLEGSYEQYF

d_gene: NA
abundance: NA
v_gene: TRBV5-1
j_gene: TRBJ2-7
CDR3nt: TGCGCCAGCAGCTTGGTCACTACTCAGTCCTACGAGCAGTACTTC
CDR3aa: CASSLVTTQSYEQYF

d_gene: NA
abundance: few
v_gene: TRBV7-3
j_gene: TRBJ1-1
CDR3nt: TGTGCCAGCAGCTTAGGCGGGCTAACGGGTTACACTGAAGCTTTCTTT
CDR3aa: CASSLGGLTGYTEAFF

d_gene: NA
abundance: NA
v_gene: TRBV9
j_gene: TRBJ2-3
CDR3nt: TGTGCCAGCAGCGTTCTCCCCCGGGCAGATACGCAGTATTTT
CDR3aa: CASSVLPRADTQYF

d_gene: TRBD1
abundance: NA
v_gene: TRBV6-6
j_gene: TRBJ1-6
CDR3nt: TGTGCCAGCAGCATAACAGGGGCCCACAAGAGGACGGGAAGCTATAATTCACCCCTCCACTTT
CDR3aa: CASSITGAHKRTGSYNSPLHF

d_gene: TRBD2
abundance: NA
v_gene: TRBV19
j_gene: TRBJ2-5
CDR3nt: TGTGCCAGTAGTATCTCGGCGGGGGGGCAGGAGACCCAGTACTTC
CDR3aa: CASSISAGGQETQYF

d_gene: NA
abundance: NA
v_gene: TRBV5-4
j_gene: TRBJ2-2
CDR3nt: TGTGCCAGCAGCTCGCCCCAGGGGTGGGACACCGGGGAGCTGTTTTTT
CDR3aa: CASSSPQGWDTGELFF

d_gene: NA
abundance: NA
v_gene: TRBV12-5
j_gene: TRBJ2-7
CDR3nt: TGTGCTAGTGCCCTGAAGCTCTACGAGCAGTACTTC
CDR3aa: CASALKLYEQYF

d_gene: TRBD1
abundance: NA
v_gene: TRBV19
j_gene: TRBJ2-7
CDR3nt: TGTGCCAGTAGACCTTCCGAGCAGGGGGTTTACGAGCAGTACTTC
CDR3aa: CASRPSEQGVYEQYF

d_gene: NA
abundance: few
v_gene: TRBV6-2/TRBV6-3
j_gene: TRBJ2-7
CDR3nt: TGTGCCAGCAGTTCCTCGACAGGCTCCTACGAGCAGTACTTC
CDR3aa: CASSSSTGSYEQYF

d_gene: NA
abundance: NA
v_gene: TRBV5-6
j_gene: TRBJ1-1
CDR3nt: TGTGCCAGCAGCGTCAATGGACGGACTAGTTACACTGAAGCTTTCTTT
CDR3aa: CASSVNGRTSYTEAFF

d_gene: TRBD1
abundance: NA
v_gene: TRBV6-2/TRBV6-3
j_gene: TRBJ2-7
CDR3nt: TGTGCCAGCAGTTACCTACAGGGGGAAGCTCTGGGCGAGCAGTACTTC
CDR3aa: CASSYLQGEALGEQYF

d_gene: TRBD1
abundance: NA
v_gene: TRBV6-5
j_gene: TRBJ1-2
CDR3nt: TGTGCCAGCAGTTTACCCGGGACAGGGGGCGGCTACACCTTC
CDR3aa: CASSLPGTGGGYTF

d_gene: NA
abundance: NA
v_gene: TRBV11-3
j_gene: TRBJ2-1
CDR3nt: TGTGCCAGCAGCTTAGGAGGGCCAAGTGAGCAGTTCTTC
CDR3aa: CASSLGGPSEQFF

d_gene: NA
abundance: once
v_gene: TRBV27
j_gene: TRBJ2-2
CDR3nt: TGTGCCAGCAGTTCCCATCCCAGGGGGAACACCGGGGAGCTGTTTTTT
CDR3aa: CASSSHPRGNTGELFF

d_gene: NA
abundance: NA
v_gene: TRBV7-8
j_gene: TRBJ2-2
CDR3nt: TGTGCCAGCAGCTGGGGGCGGAACACCGGGGAGCTGTTTTTT
CDR3aa: CASSWGRNTGELFF

d_gene: NA
abundance: NA
v_gene: TRBV11-2
j_gene: TRBJ1-6
CDR3nt: TGTGCCAGCAGCCGGTCGGACAGCAAAAATTCACCCCTCCACTTT
CDR3aa: CASSRSDSKNSPLHF

d_gene: NA
abundance: NA
v_gene: TRBV6-2/TRBV6-3
j_gene: TRBJ1-2
CDR3nt: TGTGCCAGCAGTTCATCAGGAAGTGGCTACACCTTC
CDR3aa: CASSSSGSGYTF

d_gene: NA
abundance: NA
v_gene: TRBV5-4
j_gene: TRBJ2-1
CDR3nt: TGTGCCAGTGGGTTCGGTCCGGGGGGCTCCTTTGAGCAGTTCTTC
CDR3aa: CASGFGPGGSFEQFF

d_gene: TRBD1
abundance: NA
v_gene: TRBV7-2
j_gene: TRBJ1-2
CDR3nt: TGTGCCAGCAGCCCAAGCAGGGTGACAGGGAATGGCTACACCTTC
CDR3aa: CASSPSRVTGNGYTF

d_gene: NA
abundance: NA
v_gene: TRBV18
j_gene: TRBJ1-3
CDR3nt: TGTGCCAGCTCACCCCGTGGGGGGGAAACTGGAAACACCATATATTTT
CDR3aa: CASSPRGGETGNTIYF

d_gene: NA
abundance: NA
v_gene: TRBV5-4
j_gene: TRBJ2-1
CDR3nt: TGTGCCAGCAGCTTACAGGGGGGAGGGGACAATGAGCAGTTCTTC
CDR3aa: CASSLQGGGDNEQFF

d_gene: NA
abundance: NA
v_gene: TRBV7-8
j_gene: TRBJ2-5
CDR3nt: TGTGCCAGCAGCTTACACAGGAAAGCAGGAGAGACCCAGTACTTC
CDR3aa: CASSLHRKAGETQYF

d_gene: TRBD1
abundance: NA
v_gene: TRBV30
j_gene: TRBJ2-7
CDR3nt: TGTGCCTGGAACACAGGGGGCATAACCTACGAGCAGTACTTC
CDR3aa: CAWNTGGITYEQYF

d_gene: TRBD1
abundance: NA
v_gene: TRBV3-1/TRBV3-2
j_gene: TRBJ2-6
CDR3nt: TGTGCCAGCAGCCAAGGCGGGACAGGGGGGGCCAACGTCCTGACTTTC
CDR3aa: CASSQGGTGGANVLTF

d_gene: NA
abundance: NA
v_gene: TRBV27
j_gene: TRBJ2-7
CDR3nt: TGTGCCAGCAGTTTCCTAGCCGACAAAGGGCACGAGCAGTACTTC
CDR3aa: CASSFLADKGHEQYF

d_gene: NA
abundance: NA
v_gene: TRBV21-1
j_gene: TRBJ1-2
CDR3nt: TGTGCCAGCAGCAAATGGGGCGGCCGGGCGGGGGAATTGTGTGGCTACACCTTC
CDR3aa: CASSKWGGRAGELCGYTF

d_gene: TRBD2
abundance: NA
v_gene: TRBV30
j_gene: TRBJ2-5
CDR3nt: TGTGCCTGGAGGGCCGGGGGGGGAGAGACCCAGTACTTC
CDR3aa: CAWRAGGGETQYF

d_gene: TRBD1
abundance: NA
v_gene: TRBV7-8
j_gene: TRBJ1-2
CDR3nt: TGTGCCAGCAGCCCACAGGGGGGGAGAAACTATGGCTACACCTTC
CDR3aa: CASSPQGGRNYGYTF

d_gene: TRBD1
abundance: once
v_gene: TRBV5-1
j_gene: TRBJ1-5
CDR3nt: TGCGCCAGCAGCACGGGGGACAGGGCGGGTCAGCCCCAGCATTTT
CDR3aa: CASSTGDRAGQPQHF

d_gene: TRBD1
abundance: NA
v_gene: TRBV7-9
j_gene: TRBJ1-2
CDR3nt: TGTGCCAGCAGCCTGGGACAGACTGGCTACACCTTC
CDR3aa: CASSLGQTGYTF

d_gene: TRBD2
abundance: once
v_gene: TRBV30
j_gene: TRBJ2-6
CDR3nt: TGTGCCTGGAGTCCGGGGGGGACTGGGGCCAACGTCCTGACTTTC
CDR3aa: CAWSPGGTGANVLTF

d_gene: NA
abundance: NA
v_gene: TRBV27
j_gene: TRBJ2-1
CDR3nt: TGTGCCAGCAGTTTCACAGACAGGAGAAAGAACAATGAGCAGTTCTTC
CDR3aa: CASSFTDRRKNNEQFF